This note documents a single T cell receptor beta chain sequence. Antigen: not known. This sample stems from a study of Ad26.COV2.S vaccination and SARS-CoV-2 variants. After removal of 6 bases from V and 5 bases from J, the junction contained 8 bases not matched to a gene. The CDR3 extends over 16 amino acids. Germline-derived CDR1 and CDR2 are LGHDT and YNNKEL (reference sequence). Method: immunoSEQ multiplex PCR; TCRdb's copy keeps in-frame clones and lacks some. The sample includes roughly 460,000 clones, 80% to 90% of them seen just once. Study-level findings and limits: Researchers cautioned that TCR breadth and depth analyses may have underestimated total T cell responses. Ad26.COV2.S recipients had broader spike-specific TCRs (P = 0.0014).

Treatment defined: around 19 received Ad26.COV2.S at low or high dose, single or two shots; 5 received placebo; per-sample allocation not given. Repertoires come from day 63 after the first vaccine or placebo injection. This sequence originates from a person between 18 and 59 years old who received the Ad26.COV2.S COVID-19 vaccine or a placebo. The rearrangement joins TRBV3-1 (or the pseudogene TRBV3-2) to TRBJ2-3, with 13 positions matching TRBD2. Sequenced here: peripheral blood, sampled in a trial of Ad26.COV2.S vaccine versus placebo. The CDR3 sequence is CASSPRTSGRQDTQYF. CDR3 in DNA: TGTGCCAGCAGTCCCCGGACTAGCGGGAGACAAGATACGCAGTATTTT.